The 30 T cell receptor beta chains in this list originate from one sample, sequenced in a study of cytomegalovirus exposure and HLA in healthy donors. Primers for the PCR totalled 60 Vbeta and 13 Jbeta. Assay used: immunoSEQ multiplex PCR; TCRdb lists only in-frame clones, some missing. This sample has about 190,000 clones, with around 81% found just once. Sequencing was performed on PBMCs. The source is a woman between 25 and 40 years old in good health and CMV-seronegative.

The rearrangement joins TRBV2 to TRBJ2-5, with TRBD1 matching over 8 bases. The last part of the DNA fits TRBJ2-7 better; the J call may be wrong. CDR1 is SNHLY and CDR2 is FYNNEI in the germline V gene. The CDR3 is 13 amino acids. In DNA form, the CDR3 reads TGTGCCAGCAAGGAACAGGGGGTACACGAGCAGTACTTC. Translation: CASKEQGVHEQYF.

V gene TRBV7-2 combines with J gene TRBJ2-7, with D tentatively TRBD2 (6 bases). The germline gives CDR1 SGHTA, CDR2 FQGNSA. Trimming removed 3 bases from V and 0 bases from J, with 15 bases in between. The CDR3 has 16 amino acids. The CDR3 is CASSFGGVKGSYEQYF. Written as DNA, the CDR3 is TGTGCCAGCAGCTTTGGAGGGGTTAAGGGCTCCTACGAGCAGTACTTC.

The chain links TRBV28 to TRBJ1-5; no firm D call. Trimming left V 7 bases short and J 6 bases short, with 19 bases between. This CDR3 contains 15 residues. Germline CDR1 reads MDHEN; CDR2 reads SYDVKM. The CDR3: CASMESVRAGQPQHF. DNA of the CDR3: TGTGCCAGCATGGAATCCGTGAGGGCTGGTCAGCCCCAGCATTTT.

The chain joins TRBV28 to TRBJ1-2, with 8 bases fitting TRBD1. There are 15 residues in the CDR3. Germline V lookup: CDR1 MDHEN, CDR2 SYDVKM. Germline trimming cut 7 bases from V and 2 bases from J; bases unmatched to any gene: 9. The CDR3 DNA is TGTGCCAGCATCCCCCGGGACAGGATAAACTATGGCTACACCTTC. It is translated as CASIPRDRINYGYTF.

CDR3 amino acids: CASSGGSGSGYEQYF. The DNA of the CDR3 is TGTGCCAGCAGTGGTGGATCAGGGTCCGGCTACGAGCAGTACTTC. The chain carries TRBV2 and TRBJ2-7; possibly TRBD1 for D (5 bases). Trimming took off 4 bases at V and 3 bases at J, with 16 bases between the two ends. Germline CDR1 is SNHLY and CDR2 is FYNNEI. The CDR3 has 15 residues.

This chain links TRBV6-5 with TRBJ2-7; 8 positions agree with TRBD2. Germline assignment: CDR1 MNHEY and CDR2 SVGAGI. CDR3 length: 15 residues. With 7 bases clipped from V and 1 base from J, the junction kept 9 bases outside the gene matches. CDR3 protein: CASTHSGGRSYEQYF. The CDR3, as DNA: TGTGCCAGCACTCACTCGGGCGGGAGGTCCTACGAGCAGTACTTC.

This clone was seen only a few times. This sequence joins TRBV30 and TRBJ2-5; TRBD1 might be the D (5 bases). V dropped 2 bases and J dropped 2 bases, with 9 bases sitting between them. This CDR3 contains 13 residues. Germline V gene sequence: CDR1 GTSNPN, CDR2 SVGIG (reference sequence). The CDR3 spells CAWSLGPQETQYF. CDR3 coding DNA: TGTGCCTGGAGTTTGGGGCCTCAAGAGACCCAGTACTTC.

The chain uses TRBV9 and TRBJ2-1; 11 bases map to TRBD2. CDR3 length: 13 amino acids. Germline V gives CDR1 SGDLS, CDR2 YYNGEE. After removal of 3 bases from V and 9 bases from J, the junction contained 2 bases not matched to a gene. The CDR3 sequence is CASSDGTSGEQFF. CDR3 nucleotide sequence: TGTGCCAGCAGCGATGGGACTAGCGGTGAGCAGTTCTTC. Together with reference TRBV9 and TRBJ2-1, the CDR3 gives the full variable domain: DSGVTQTPKHLITATGQRVTLRCSPRSGDLSVYWYQQSLDQGLQFLIQYYNGEERAKGNILERFSAQQFPDLHSELNLSSLELGDSALYFCASSDGTSGEQFFGPGTRLTVL.

The rearrangement links TRBV9 to TRBJ1-2; 7 nucleotides align to TRBD1. CDR1 SGDLS and CDR2 YYNGEE come from the germline V gene. The V segment lost 5 bases and the J segment 7 bases; nucleotides outside the gene matches: 2. CDR3 length: 11 amino acids. In DNA, the CDR3 is TGTGCCAGCAGTAACAGGGGTGGCTACACCTTC. Its protein product is CASSNRGGYTF. The full variable domain, in which reference TRBV9 and TRBJ1-2 provide the parts outside the CDR3, is DSGVTQTPKHLITATGQRVTLRCSPRSGDLSVYWYQQSLDQGLQFLIQYYNGEERAKGNILERFSAQQFPDLHSELNLSSLELGDSALYFCASSNRGGYTFGSGTRLTVV.

The rearrangement uses TRBV28 and TRBJ2-7; 10 bases map to TRBD2. The J segment lost 2 bases and the V segment lost 2 bases, leaving 3 bases of the junction unmatched. This CDR3 comprises 15 residues. Germline V gives CDR1 MDHEN, CDR2 SYDVKM. The chain's CDR3 is CASSLITSGTYEQYF. The CDR3 DNA follows: TGTGCCAGCAGTTTAATTACTAGCGGGACCTACGAGCAGTACTTC.

The rearrangement joins TRBV6-5 to TRBJ1-5; D might be TRBD1 (5 bases). Between the trimmed V and J ends, which lost 8 bases and 0 bases, there was a span of 8 bases. This CDR3 region has 13 residues. Germline V gene data show CDR1 as MNHEY and CDR2 as SVGAGI. The CDR3 sequence is CASAGGSNQPQHF. The CDR3 bases are TGTGCCAGCGCGGGGGGTAGCAATCAGCCCCAGCATTTT.

CDR3 sequence (DNA): TGTGCCAGCAGGAGGGACAGATATGAAAAACTGTTTTTT. Its protein product is CASRRDRYEKLFF. The chain couples TRBV27 to TRBJ1-4; 7 nucleotides agree with TRBD1. The V gene's germline CDR1 is MNHEY and CDR2 SMNVEV (reference sequence). The CDR3 runs to 13 residues. With V trimmed by 6 bases and J by 6 bases, 4 bases remained unmatched.

V gene TRBV6-1 combines with J gene TRBJ2-7, with 11 bases matching TRBD1. The CDR3 spans 16 residues. Germline V CDR1 and CDR2: MNHNS, SASEGT. V trimming: 0 bases; J trimming: 2 bases; junction bases outside the gene matches: 3. CDR3 protein: CASSEAPDRGPYEQYF. The CDR3, as DNA: TGTGCCAGCAGTGAAGCCCCGGACAGGGGGCCCTACGAGCAGTACTTC.

This chain connects TRBV11-1 to TRBJ2-2, with D maybe TRBD2 (5 bases). Germline V gene lookup returns CDR1 SGHAT and CDR2 FQDESV (reference sequence). The CDR3 contains 16 residues. V lost 1 base to trimming and J lost 5 bases, with 14 bases between them. In DNA form, the CDR3 reads TGTGCCAGCAGCTTAGGGCGAAGGACGGGGACCGGGGAGCTGTTTTTT. Amino acid sequence: CASSLGRRTGTGELFF. The whole variable domain, remainder taken from reference TRBV11-1 and TRBJ2-2, is EAEVAQSPRYKITEKSQAVAFWCDPISGHATLYWYRQILGQGPELLVQFQDESVVDDSQLPKDRFSAERLKGVDSTLKIQPAELGDSAMYLCASSLGRRTGTGELFFGEGSRLTVL.

V is TRBV9 and J is TRBJ2-2; D perhaps matches TRBD1 (6 bases). Trimming pared 0 bases from V and 4 bases from J, leaving 7 bases between. The germline CDR1 and CDR2 sequences are SGDLS and YYNGEE. The CDR3 is made up of 14 amino acids. CDR3 residues: CASSVETGTGELFF. The DNA of the CDR3 is TGTGCCAGCAGCGTAGAGACAGGCACCGGGGAGCTGTTTTTT.

The gene calls are TRBV4-2 and TRBJ1-2; D may be TRBD1 (6 bases). Germline V gene lookup returns CDR1 LGHNA and CDR2 YNFKEQ. V was clipped by 0 bases and J by 7 bases, with 21 bases between them. The CDR3 length is 17 residues. CDR3 coding DNA: TGTGCCAGCAGCCAAGAAAGCGGGGGCGCTAGTCGTCCTGGCTACACCTTC. This translates into CASSQESGGASRPGYTF.

This clone turned up a few times. The chain employs TRBV29-1 and TRBJ2-5; 9 bases align to TRBD1. The end of the DNA is better explained by TRBJ2-7, so the J call may be wrong. This CDR3 is built from 13 residues. Looked up from germline, CDR1 is SQVTM and CDR2 is ANQGSEA. In DNA form, the CDR3 reads TGCAGCGCCAGACAGGGACAGGGCTACGAGCAGTACTTC. This translates into CSARQGQGYEQYF.

V gene TRBV18 combines with J gene TRBJ1-4; D is unclear. Trimming shortened V by 5 bases and J by 2 bases, and 15 bases separated the two germline ends. CDR3 length: 16 amino acids. Germline V lookup: CDR1 KGHSH, CDR2 LQKENI. Here the CDR3 reads CASSNHRGSTNEKLFF. The CDR3 nucleotides are TGTGCCAGCTCAAACCACAGAGGGAGTACTAATGAAAAACTGTTTTTT.

V and J are TRBV19 and TRBJ1-4, with TRBD1 as a possible D gene (6 bases). CDR1 and CDR2 from the germline V gene are LNHDA and SQIVND (reference sequence). V was clipped by 10 bases and J by 6 bases, with 18 bases between them. The length of the CDR3 is 14 residues. In DNA, the CDR3 is TGTGCCACCGGATTGCCAGGGGCTCATGAAAAACTGTTTTTT. This encodes CATGLPGAHEKLFF.

The chain couples TRBV6-5 to TRBJ2-7, with a weak D call TRBD1 (6 bases). Germline V gene lookup returns CDR1 MNHEY and CDR2 SVGAGI. This CDR3 has 15 amino acids. The V end lost 0 bases, the J end lost 2 bases, and 11 bases lay between the germline ends. DNA for the CDR3: TGTGCCAGCAGTTACTCAGGGGGAAGGCCCTACGAGCAGTACTTC. Its protein is CASSYSGGRPYEQYF.

This chain uses TRBV7-9 with TRBJ2-5, with D possibly being TRBD2 (6 bases). The end of the DNA fits TRBJ2-7 better, so the J call may be wrong. Germline-derived CDR1 and CDR2 are SEHNR and FQNEAQ (reference sequence). The CDR3 is 14 residues long. The CDR3 loop is CASSLSDYLYEQYF. Here the CDR3 DNA reads TGTGCCAGCAGCTTATCGGACTACCTATACGAGCAGTACTTC.

The chain is built from TRBV9 and TRBJ2-5, with D possibly matching TRBD1 (7 bases). Germline-derived CDR1 and CDR2 are SGDLS and YYNGEE. The V and J ends lost 3 bases and 5 bases respectively, with 14 bases between them. The CDR3 extends over 14 amino acids. CDR3 bases: TGTGCCAGCAGCGAGCAGGGGGGCGGGGAGACCCAGTACTTC. Protein sequence: CASSEQGGGETQYF. The full variable domain, with the rest looked up from reference TRBV9 and TRBJ2-5, is DSGVTQTPKHLITATGQRVTLRCSPRSGDLSVYWYQQSLDQGLQFLIQYYNGEERAKGNILERFSAQQFPDLHSELNLSSLELGDSALYFCASSEQGGGETQYFGPGTRLLVL.

The V call is TRBV28, the J call TRBJ2-7; TRBD1 might be the D (5 bases). The germline V gene encodes CDR1 MDHEN and CDR2 SYDVKM. The ends were cut back, 3 bases at V and 1 base at J, with 16 bases in the middle. The CDR3 is 16 residues long. The DNA for the CDR3 is TGTGCCAGCAGTTTCCCTCTGGGGCTAACTTCCTACGAGCAGTACTTC. It specifies CASSFPLGLTSYEQYF.

The chain couples TRBV27 to TRBJ2-7, with D maybe TRBD1 (5 bases). Germline V gene data show CDR1 as MNHEY and CDR2 as SMNVEV (reference sequence). V shed 9 bases and J shed 0 bases, with 15 bases lying between them. The CDR3 has 14 amino acids. CDR3 amino acids: CASQTGQGSYEQYF. In nucleotides, the CDR3 is TGTGCCAGTCAAACCGGGCAGGGCTCCTACGAGCAGTACTTC.

The chain links TRBV6-6 to TRBJ2-1; TRBD2 agrees at 8 bases. CDR3 length: 14 residues. Trimming took 4 bases from V and 9 from J; bases not matched to a gene: 8. Looked up from germline, CDR1 is MNHNY and CDR2 is SVGAGI (reference sequence). Here the CDR3 DNA reads TGTGCCAGCAGTTCCCTGACTAGCGCCCCTGAGCAGTTCTTC. Residues: CASSSLTSAPEQFF.

This chain links TRBV27 with TRBJ2-7; 13 bases are shared with TRBD2. Germline values: CDR1 MNHEY, CDR2 SMNVEV (reference sequence). The CDR3 totals 16 residues. V lost 5 bases to trimming and J lost 4 bases; unmatched junction nucleotides: 8. The CDR3 region has the DNA TGTGCCAGCAGTCCCTGGACTAGCGGGAGTAAGTACGAGCAGTACTTC. This encodes CASSPWTSGSKYEQYF.

The chain recombines TRBV5-5 with TRBJ2-7, with D unclear. Trimming left V 2 bases short and J 4 bases short, with 4 bases between. This CDR3 has 11 residues. Germline V lookup: CDR1 SGHKS, CDR2 YYEKEE (reference sequence). The CDR3 DNA is TGTGCCAGCAGCTTACATTACGAGCAGTACTTC. Amino acid sequence: CASSLHYEQYF.

The genes are TRBV29-1 and TRBJ2-7, with TRBD1 matching over 8 bases. This CDR3 spans 11 amino acids. With V trimmed by 6 bases and J by 5 bases, 3 bases remained unmatched. Germline V gene lookup returns CDR1 SQVTM and CDR2 ANQGSEA. The CDR3 DNA follows: TGCAGCGTCGACAGGGGCCACGAGCAGTACTTC. This sequence encodes CSVDRGHEQYF.

The rearrangement joins TRBV4-3 to TRBJ1-6; D unclear. The CDR3 has 16 amino acids. Trimming left V 0 bases short and J 1 base short, with 7 bases between. Looked up from germline, CDR1 is LGHNA and CDR2 is YSLEER. In nucleotides, the CDR3 is TGCGCCAGCAGCCAAGAAGTACAGTCCTATAATTCACCCCTCCACTTT. It is translated as CASSQEVQSYNSPLHF.

Worth noting for this clone: This sample also contains other DNA sequences that code for the same CDR3. The V and J genes are TRBV7-2 and TRBJ2-3; D gene unclear. Germline loops: CDR1 SGHTA, CDR2 FQGNSA. V was clipped by 5 bases and J by 3 bases, with 6 bases between them. The CDR3 has 12 amino acids. The CDR3 protein is CASSPRTDTQYF. The CDR3 DNA is TGTGCCAGCAGCCCTCGGACAGATACGCAGTATTTT. The full variable domain, with the rest looked up from reference TRBV7-2 and TRBJ2-3, is GAGVSQSPSNKVTEKGKDVELRCDPISGHTALYWYRQSLGQGLEFLIYFQGNSAPDKSGLPSDRFSAERTGGSVSTLTIQRTQQEDSAVYLCASSPRTDTQYFGPGTRLTVL.